The source of this T cell receptor beta chain is a study of cytomegalovirus exposure and HLA in healthy donors. The junction had 4 bases not matched to a gene; V was cut back by 1 base and J by 3 bases. Germline values: CDR1 MGHRA, CDR2 YSYEKL. This CDR3 region has 15 residues. PCR involved 60 Vbeta and 13 Jbeta primers. Data came from immunoSEQ multiplex PCR; TCRdb stores just in-frame clones and leaves some out. Of fewer than 150,000 clones in the sample, around 80% are singletons; the top ten hold 5.1%. The chain employs TRBV4-1 and TRBJ2-7; TRBD1 matches at 9 bases. The sample consisted of PBMCs. The TCR was taken from a male donor in good health and CMV-seronegative. The CDR3: CASSQGDRAGYEQYF. The CDR3 bases are TGCGCCAGCAGCCAAGGGGACAGGGCGGGCTACGAGCAGTACTTC.